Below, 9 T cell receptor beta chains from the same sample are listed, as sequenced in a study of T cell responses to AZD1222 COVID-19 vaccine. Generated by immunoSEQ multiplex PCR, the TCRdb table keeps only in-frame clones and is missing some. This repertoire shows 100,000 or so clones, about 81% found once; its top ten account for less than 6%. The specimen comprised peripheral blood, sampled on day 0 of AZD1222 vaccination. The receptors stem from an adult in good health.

CDR3 in amino acids: CASSQGTNYEQYF. The CDR3 coding sequence is TGTGCCAGCAGCCAAGGGACCAACTACGAGCAGTACTTC. V is TRBV4-2 and J is TRBJ2-7, with unresolved D. The CDR3 consists of 13 residues. Germline V gene lookup returns CDR1 LGHNA and CDR2 YNFKEQ. The V end was cut by 1 base, the J end by 3 bases, with 7 bases between.

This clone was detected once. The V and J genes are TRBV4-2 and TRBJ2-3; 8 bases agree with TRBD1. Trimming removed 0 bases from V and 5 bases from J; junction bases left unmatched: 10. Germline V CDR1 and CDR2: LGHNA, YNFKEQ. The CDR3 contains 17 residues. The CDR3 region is CASSQEWGQGAGDTQYF. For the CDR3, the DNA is TGTGCCAGCAGCCAAGAGTGGGGGCAGGGGGCAGGAGATACGCAGTATTTT.

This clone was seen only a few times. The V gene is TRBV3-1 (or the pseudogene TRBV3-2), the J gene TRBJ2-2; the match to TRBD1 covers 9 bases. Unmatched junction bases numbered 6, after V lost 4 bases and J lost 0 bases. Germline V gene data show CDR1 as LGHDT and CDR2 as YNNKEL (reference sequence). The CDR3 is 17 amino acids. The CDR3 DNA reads TGTGCCAGCAGCCCATCCGGGACAGGGTCGAACACCGGGGAGCTGTTTTTT. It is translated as CASSPSGTGSNTGELFF.

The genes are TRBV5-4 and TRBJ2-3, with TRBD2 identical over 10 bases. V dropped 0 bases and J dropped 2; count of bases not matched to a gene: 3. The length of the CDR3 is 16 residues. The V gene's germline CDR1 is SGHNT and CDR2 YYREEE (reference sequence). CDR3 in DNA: TGTGCCAGCAGCTTGGGGCTAGCGGGGGCCACAGATACGCAGTATTTT. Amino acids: CASSLGLAGATDTQYF.

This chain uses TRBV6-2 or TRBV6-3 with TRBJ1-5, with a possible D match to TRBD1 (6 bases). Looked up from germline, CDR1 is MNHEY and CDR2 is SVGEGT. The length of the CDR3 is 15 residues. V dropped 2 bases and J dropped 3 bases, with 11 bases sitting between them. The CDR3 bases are TGTGCCAGCAGTTACCCGACAGGCATCAATCAGCCCCAGCATTTT. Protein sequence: CASSYPTGINQPQHF.

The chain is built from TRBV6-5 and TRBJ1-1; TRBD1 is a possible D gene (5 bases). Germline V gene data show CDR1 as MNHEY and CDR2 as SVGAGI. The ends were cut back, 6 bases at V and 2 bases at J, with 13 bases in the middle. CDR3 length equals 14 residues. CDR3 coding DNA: TGTGCCAGCAGCCGGGGCTTACTCAACACTGAAGCTTTCTTT. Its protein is CASSRGLLNTEAFF.

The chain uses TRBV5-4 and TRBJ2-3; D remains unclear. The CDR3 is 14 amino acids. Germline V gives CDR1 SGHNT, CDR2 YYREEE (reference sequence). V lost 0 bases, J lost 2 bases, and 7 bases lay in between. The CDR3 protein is CASSLVMDTDTQYF. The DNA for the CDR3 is TGTGCCAGCAGCTTGGTTATGGACACAGATACGCAGTATTTT. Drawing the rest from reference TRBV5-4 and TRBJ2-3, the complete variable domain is ETGVTQSPTHLIKTRGQQVTLRCSSQSGHNTVSWYQQALGQGPQFIFQYYREEENGRGNFPPRFSGLQFPNYSSELNVNALELDDSALYLCASSLVMDTDTQYFGPGTRLTVL.

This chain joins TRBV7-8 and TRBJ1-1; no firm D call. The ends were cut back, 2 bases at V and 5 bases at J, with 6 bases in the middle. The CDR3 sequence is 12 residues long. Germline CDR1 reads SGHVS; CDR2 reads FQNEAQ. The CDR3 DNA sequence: TGTGCCAGCAGCTTATTAGGGACTGAAGCTTTCTTT. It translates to CASSLLGTEAFF.

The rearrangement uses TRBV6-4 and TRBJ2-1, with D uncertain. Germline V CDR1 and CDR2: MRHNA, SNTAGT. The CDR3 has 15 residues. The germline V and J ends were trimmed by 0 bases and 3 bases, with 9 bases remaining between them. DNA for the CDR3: TGTGCCAGCAGTGACTCGCAGGACGGCTACAATGAGCAGTTCTTC. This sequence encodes CASSDSQDGYNEQFF.